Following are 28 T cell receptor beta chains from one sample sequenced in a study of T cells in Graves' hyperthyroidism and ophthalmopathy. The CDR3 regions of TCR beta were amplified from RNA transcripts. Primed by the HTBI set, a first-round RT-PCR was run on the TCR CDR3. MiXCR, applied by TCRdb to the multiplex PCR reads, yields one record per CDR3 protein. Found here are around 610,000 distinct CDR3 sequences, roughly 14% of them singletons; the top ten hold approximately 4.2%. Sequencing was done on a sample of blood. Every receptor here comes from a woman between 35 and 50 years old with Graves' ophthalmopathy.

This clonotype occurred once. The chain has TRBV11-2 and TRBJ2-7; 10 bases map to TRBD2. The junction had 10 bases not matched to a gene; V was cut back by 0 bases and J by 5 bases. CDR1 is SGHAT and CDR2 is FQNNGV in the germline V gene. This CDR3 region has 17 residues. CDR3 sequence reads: CASSLELAGGPPHEQYF. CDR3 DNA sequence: TGTGCCAGCAGCTTAGAATTAGCGGGAGGCCCCCCCCACGAGCAGTACTTC.

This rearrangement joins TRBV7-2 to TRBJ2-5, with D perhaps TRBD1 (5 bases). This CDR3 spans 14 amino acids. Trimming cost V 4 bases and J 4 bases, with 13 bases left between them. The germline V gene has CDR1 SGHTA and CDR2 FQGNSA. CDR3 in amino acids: CASSYSIRGETQYF. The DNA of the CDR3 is TGTGCCAGCAGCTATTCCATTAGGGGAGAGACCCAGTACTTC.

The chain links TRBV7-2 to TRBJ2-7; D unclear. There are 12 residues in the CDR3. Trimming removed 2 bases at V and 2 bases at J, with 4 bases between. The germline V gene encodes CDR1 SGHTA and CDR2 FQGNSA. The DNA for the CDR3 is TGTGCCAGCAGCTTATGGCCCTACGAGCAGTACTTC. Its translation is CASSLWPYEQYF.

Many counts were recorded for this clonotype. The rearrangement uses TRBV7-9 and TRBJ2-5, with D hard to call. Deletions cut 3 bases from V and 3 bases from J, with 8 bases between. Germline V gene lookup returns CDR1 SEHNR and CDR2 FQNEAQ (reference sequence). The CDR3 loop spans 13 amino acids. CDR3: CASSFYEEETQYF. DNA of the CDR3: TGTGCCAGCAGCTTTTATGAGGAAGAGACCCAGTACTTC.

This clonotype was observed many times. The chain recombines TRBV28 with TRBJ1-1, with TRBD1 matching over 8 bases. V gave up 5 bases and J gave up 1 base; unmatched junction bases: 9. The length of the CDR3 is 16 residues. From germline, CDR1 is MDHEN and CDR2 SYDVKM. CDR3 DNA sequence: TGTGCCAGCAGTCCATCAGACGGACAGGGGAACACTGAAGCTTTCTTT. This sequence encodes CASSPSDGQGNTEAFF.

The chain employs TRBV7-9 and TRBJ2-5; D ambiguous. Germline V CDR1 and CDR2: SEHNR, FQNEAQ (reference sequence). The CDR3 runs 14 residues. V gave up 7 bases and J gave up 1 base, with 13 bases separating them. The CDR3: CASNIDRVQETQYF. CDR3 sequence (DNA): TGTGCCAGCAACATAGACCGAGTCCAAGAGACCCAGTACTTC. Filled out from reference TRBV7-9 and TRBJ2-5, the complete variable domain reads DTGVSQNPRHKITKRGQNVTFRCDPISEHNRLYWYRQTLGQGPEFLTYFQNEAQLEKSRLLSDRFSAERPKGSFSTLEIQRTEQGDSAMYLCASNIDRVQETQYFGPGTRLLVL.

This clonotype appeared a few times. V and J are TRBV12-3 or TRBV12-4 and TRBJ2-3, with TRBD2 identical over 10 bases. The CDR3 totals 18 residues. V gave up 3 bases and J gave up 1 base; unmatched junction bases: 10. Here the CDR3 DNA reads TGTGCCAGCAGTTTCAGGCTAGCGGGAGAAGGTGGCACAGATACGCAGTATTTT. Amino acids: CASSFRLAGEGGTDTQYF.

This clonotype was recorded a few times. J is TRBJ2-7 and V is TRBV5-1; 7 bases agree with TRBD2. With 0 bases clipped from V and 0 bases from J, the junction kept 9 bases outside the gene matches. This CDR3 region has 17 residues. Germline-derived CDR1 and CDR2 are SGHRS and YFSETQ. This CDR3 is CASSLVLGAGSSYEQYF. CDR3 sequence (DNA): TGCGCCAGCAGCTTGGTACTTGGAGCGGGGAGCTCCTACGAGCAGTACTTC.

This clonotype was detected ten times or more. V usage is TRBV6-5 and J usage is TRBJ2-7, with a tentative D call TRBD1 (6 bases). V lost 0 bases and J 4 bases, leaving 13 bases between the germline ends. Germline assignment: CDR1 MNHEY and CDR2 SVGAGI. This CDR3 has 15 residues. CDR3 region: CASSYSPQGSYEQYF. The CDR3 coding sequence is TGTGCCAGCAGTTACTCGCCCCAGGGGTCGTACGAGCAGTACTTC.

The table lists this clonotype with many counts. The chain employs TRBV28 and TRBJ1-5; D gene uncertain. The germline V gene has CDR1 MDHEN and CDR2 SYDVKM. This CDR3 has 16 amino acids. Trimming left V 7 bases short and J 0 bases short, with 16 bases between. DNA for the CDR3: TGTGCCAGCATCCCAAGTTGGCAGCTTAGCAATCAGCCCCAGCATTTT. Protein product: CASIPSWQLSNQPQHF.

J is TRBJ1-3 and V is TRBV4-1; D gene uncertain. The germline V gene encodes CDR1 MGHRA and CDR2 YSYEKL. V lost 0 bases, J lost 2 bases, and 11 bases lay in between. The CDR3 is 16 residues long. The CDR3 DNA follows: TGCGCCAGCAGCCAAGATCCGAAAGGAGCTGGAAACACCATATATTTT. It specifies CASSQDPKGAGNTIYF.

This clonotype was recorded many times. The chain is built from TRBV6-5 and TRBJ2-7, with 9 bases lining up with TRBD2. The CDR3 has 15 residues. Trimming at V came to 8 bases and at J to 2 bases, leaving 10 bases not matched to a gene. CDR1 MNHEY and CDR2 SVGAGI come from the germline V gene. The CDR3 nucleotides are TGTGCCAGCCACCGCGGGGGGGCAGACCCCTACGAGCAGTACTTC. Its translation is CASHRGGADPYEQYF.

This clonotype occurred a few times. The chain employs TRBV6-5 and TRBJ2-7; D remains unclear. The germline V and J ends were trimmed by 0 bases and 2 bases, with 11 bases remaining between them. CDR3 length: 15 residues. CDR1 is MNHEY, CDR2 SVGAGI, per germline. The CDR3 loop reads CASSYSTLEAYEQYF. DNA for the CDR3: TGTGCCAGCAGTTACTCGACGTTGGAAGCCTACGAGCAGTACTTC.

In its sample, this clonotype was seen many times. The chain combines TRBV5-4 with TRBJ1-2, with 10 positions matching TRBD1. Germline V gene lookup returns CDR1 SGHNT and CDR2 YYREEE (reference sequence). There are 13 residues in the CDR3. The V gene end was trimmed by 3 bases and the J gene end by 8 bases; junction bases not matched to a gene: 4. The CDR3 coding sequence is TGTGCCAGCAGCTCGACAGGGGGCAGGGGCTACACCTTC. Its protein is CASSSTGGRGYTF.

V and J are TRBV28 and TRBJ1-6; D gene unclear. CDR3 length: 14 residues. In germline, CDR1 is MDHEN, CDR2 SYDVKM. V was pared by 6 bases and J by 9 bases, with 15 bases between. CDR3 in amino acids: CASRMALEGSPLHF. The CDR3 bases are TGTGCCAGCAGAATGGCGCTGGAGGGTTCACCCCTCCACTTT.

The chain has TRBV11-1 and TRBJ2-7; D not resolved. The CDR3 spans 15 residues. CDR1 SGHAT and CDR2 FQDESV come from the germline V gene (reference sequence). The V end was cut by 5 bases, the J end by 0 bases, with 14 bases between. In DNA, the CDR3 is TGTGCCAGCAGCCTGGTGGGAACCACCTCCTACGAGCAGTACTTC. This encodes CASSLVGTTSYEQYF.

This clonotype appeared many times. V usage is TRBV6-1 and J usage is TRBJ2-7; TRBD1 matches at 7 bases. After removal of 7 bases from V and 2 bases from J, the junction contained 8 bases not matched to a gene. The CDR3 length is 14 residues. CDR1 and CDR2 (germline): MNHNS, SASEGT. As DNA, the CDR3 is TGTGCCAGCATTGACCGGGACAGACCCTACGAGCAGTACTTC. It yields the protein CASIDRDRPYEQYF.

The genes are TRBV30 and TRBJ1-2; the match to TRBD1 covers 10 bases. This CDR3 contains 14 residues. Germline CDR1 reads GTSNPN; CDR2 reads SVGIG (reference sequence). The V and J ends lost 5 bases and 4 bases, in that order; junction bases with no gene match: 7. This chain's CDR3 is CAWLLGQGGYGYTF. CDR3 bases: TGTGCCTGGTTACTAGGACAGGGGGGCTATGGCTACACCTTC.

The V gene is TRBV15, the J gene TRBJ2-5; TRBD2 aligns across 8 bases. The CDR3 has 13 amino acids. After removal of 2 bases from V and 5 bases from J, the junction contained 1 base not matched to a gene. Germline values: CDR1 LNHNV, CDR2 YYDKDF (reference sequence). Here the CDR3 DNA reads TGTGCCACCAGCAGAATAGCGGGGGAGACCCAGTACTTC. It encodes CATSRIAGETQYF.

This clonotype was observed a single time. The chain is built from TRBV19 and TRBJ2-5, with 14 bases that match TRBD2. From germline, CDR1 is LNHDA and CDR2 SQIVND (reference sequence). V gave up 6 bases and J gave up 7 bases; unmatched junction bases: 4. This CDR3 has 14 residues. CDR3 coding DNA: TGTGCCAGTAGCCTGGGACTAGCGGGAGCGACCCAGTACTTC. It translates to CASSLGLAGATQYF.

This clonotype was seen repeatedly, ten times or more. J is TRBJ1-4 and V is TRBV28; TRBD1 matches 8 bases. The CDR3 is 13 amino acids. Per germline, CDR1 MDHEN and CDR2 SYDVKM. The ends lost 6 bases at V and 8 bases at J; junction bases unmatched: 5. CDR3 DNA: TGTGCCAGCAGGGACAGGGCGGGAGAAAAACTGTTTTTT. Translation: CASRDRAGEKLFF.

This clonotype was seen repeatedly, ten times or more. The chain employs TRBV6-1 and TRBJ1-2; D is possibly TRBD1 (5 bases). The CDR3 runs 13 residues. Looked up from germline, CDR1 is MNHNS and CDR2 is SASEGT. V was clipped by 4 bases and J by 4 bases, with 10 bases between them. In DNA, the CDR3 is TGTGCCAGCAGTGCCCGGGGCGTCTATGGCTACACCTTC. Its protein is CASSARGVYGYTF.

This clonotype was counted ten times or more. This CDR3 reads CASSSPGTSEQYF. Here the CDR3 DNA reads TGTGCCAGCAGCTCCCCGGGGACGTCCGAGCAGTACTTC. The chain employs TRBV7-3 and TRBJ2-7; either TRBD1 or TRBD2 may fit D (5 bases each). The V end was cut by 4 bases, the J end by 6 bases, with 13 bases between. This CDR3 comprises 13 residues. Per germline, CDR1 SGHTA and CDR2 FQGTGA.

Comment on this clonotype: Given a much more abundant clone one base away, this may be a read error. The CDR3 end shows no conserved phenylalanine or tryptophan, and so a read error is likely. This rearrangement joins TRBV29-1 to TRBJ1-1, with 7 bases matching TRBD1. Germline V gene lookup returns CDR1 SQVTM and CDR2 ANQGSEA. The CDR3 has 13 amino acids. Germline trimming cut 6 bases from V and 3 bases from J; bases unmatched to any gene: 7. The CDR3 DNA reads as TGCAGCGTCAGGACAGGACAGTACACTGAAGCTTTCCTT. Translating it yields CSVRTGQYTEAFL.

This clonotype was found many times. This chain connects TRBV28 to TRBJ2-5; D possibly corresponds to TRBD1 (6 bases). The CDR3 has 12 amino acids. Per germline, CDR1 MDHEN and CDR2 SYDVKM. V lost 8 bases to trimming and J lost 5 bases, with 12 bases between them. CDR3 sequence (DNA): TGTGCCAGCCAGGGGCGTTGGGAGACCCAGTACTTC. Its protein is CASQGRWETQYF.

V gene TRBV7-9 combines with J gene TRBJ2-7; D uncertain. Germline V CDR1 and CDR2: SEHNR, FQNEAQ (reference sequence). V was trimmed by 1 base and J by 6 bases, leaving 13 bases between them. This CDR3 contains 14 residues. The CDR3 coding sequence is TGTGCCAGCAGCTTAGAGGCAAGTTGGACCGAGCAGTACTTC. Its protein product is CASSLEASWTEQYF. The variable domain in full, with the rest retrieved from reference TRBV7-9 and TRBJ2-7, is DTGVSQNPRHKITKRGQNVTFRCDPISEHNRLYWYRQTLGQGPEFLTYFQNEAQLEKSRLLSDRFSAERPKGSFSTLEIQRTEQGDSAMYLCASSLEASWTEQYFGPGTRLTVT.

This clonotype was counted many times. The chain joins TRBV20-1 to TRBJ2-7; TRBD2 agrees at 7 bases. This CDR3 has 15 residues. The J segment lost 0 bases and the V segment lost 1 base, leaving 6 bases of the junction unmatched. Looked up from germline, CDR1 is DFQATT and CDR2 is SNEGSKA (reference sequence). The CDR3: CSARAQGGSSYEQYF. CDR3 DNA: TGCAGTGCTAGAGCCCAGGGCGGGAGCTCCTACGAGCAGTACTTC.

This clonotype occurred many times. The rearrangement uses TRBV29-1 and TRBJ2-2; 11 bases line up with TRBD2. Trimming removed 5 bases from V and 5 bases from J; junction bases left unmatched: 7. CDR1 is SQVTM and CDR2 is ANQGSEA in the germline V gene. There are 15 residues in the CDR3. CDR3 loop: CSVPTSGSATGELFF. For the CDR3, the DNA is TGCAGCGTTCCAACTAGCGGGAGTGCGACCGGGGAGCTGTTTTTT.